This entry features one T cell receptor (beta chain) sequence. The antigen is undetermined. The CDR3 consists of 14 residues. CDR1 is MNHEY and CDR2 is SVGEGT in the germline V gene. Trimming stripped 5 bases from V and 7 bases from J, with 15 bases between. TCRdb keeps only in-frame clones here, not all; method: immunoSEQ multiplex PCR. This sample has approximately 100,000 clones; roughly 90% occur once, and the top ten carry approximately 1.1%. This entry is derived from a study of T cell responses to AZD1222 COVID-19 vaccine. Study-level findings and limits: The donor cohort was predominantly white British with a female majority, and clonal diversity may have been underestimated.

The TCR was taken from an adult in good health. The chain uses TRBV6-2 or TRBV6-3 and TRBJ2-1, with D perhaps assigned TRBD1 or TRBD2 (6 bases each). Source: peripheral blood, taken on day 0 of AZD1222 vaccination. The CDR3 DNA sequence: TGTGCCAGCAGTCCCGCGGGGACAAGTAATGAGCAGTTCTTC. It yields the protein CASSPAGTSNEQFF.